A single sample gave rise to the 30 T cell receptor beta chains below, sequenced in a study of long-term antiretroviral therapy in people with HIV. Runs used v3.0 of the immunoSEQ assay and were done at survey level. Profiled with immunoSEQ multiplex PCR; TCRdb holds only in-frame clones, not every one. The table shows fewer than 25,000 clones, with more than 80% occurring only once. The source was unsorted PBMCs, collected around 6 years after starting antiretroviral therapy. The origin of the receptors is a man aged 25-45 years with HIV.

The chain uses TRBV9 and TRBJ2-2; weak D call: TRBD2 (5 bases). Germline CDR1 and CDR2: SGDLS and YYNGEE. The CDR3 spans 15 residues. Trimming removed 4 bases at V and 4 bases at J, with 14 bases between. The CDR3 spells CASSPRTDFTGELFF. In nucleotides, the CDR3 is TGTGCCAGCAGCCCCCGGACTGACTTCACCGGGGAGCTGTTTTTT.

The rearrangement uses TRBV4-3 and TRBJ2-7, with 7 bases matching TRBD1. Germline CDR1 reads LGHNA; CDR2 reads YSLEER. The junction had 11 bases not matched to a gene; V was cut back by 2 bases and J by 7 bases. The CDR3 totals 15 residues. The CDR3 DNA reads TGCGCCAGCAGCCAAACCAGGACAGGCCCGGGGGAGCAGTACTTC. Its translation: CASSQTRTGPGEQYF.

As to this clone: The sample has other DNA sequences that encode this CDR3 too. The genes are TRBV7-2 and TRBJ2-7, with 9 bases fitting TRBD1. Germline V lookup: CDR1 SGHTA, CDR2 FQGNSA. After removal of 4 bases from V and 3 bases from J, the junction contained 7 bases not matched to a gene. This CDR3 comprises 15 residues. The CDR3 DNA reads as TGTGCCAGCAGCTGGTCCGGGACAGGGCTCTACGAGCAGTACTTC. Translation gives CASSWSGTGLYEQYF. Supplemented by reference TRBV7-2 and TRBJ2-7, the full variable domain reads GAGVSQSPSNKVTEKGKDVELRCDPISGHTALYWYRQSLGQGLEFLIYFQGNSAPDKSGLPSDRFSAERTGGSVSTLTIQRTQQEDSAVYLCASSWSGTGLYEQYFGPGTRLTVT.

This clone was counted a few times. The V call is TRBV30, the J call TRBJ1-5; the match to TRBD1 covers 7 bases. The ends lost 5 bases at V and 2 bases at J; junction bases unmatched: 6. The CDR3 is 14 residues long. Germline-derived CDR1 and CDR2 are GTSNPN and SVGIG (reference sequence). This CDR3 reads CAWGLTGGNQPQHF. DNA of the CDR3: TGTGCCTGGGGCCTCACAGGGGGCAATCAGCCCCAGCATTTT.

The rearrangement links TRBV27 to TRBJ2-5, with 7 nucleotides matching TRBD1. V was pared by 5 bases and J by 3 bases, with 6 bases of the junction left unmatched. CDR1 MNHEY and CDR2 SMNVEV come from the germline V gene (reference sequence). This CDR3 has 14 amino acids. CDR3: CASSPRDRKETQYF. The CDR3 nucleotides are TGTGCCAGCAGTCCCCGGGACAGAAAAGAGACCCAGTACTTC.

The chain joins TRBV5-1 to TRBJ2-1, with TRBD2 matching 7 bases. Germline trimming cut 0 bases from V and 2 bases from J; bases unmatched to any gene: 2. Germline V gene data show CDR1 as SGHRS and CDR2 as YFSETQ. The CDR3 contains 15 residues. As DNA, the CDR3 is TGCGCCAGCAGCTTGGGGACTAGTACCTACAATGAGCAGTTCTTC. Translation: CASSLGTSTYNEQFF.

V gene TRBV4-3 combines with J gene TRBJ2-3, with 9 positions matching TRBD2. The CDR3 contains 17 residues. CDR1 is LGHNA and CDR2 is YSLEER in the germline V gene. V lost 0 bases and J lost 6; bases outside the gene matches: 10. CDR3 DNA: TGCGCCAGCAGCCAAGAGGGTGGTAGCGGGAGAGGGGATACGCAGTATTTT. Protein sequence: CASSQEGGSGRGDTQYF.

The CDR3 nucleotides read TGTGCCAGCAGCTTAGGGGGGACTAGCGGGAGAGGCCAAGAGACCCAGTACTTC. Translation: CASSLGGTSGRGQETQYF. V usage is TRBV7-8 and J usage is TRBJ2-5; 14 bases agree with TRBD2. Germline V CDR1 and CDR2: SGHVS, FQNEAQ. The CDR3 runs 18 residues. V dropped 1 base and J dropped 1; count of bases not matched to a gene: 5.

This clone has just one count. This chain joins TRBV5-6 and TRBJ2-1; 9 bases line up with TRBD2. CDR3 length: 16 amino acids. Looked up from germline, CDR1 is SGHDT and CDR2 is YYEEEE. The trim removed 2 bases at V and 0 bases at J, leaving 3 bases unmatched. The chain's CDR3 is CASSFLAGYSYNEQFF. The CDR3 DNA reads TGTGCCAGCAGCTTCCTAGCGGGATACTCCTACAATGAGCAGTTCTTC. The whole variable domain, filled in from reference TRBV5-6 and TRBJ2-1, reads DAGVTQSPTHLIKTRGQQVTLRCSPKSGHDTVSWYQQALGQGPQFIFQYYEEEERQRGNFPDRFSGHQFPNYSSELNVNALLLGDSALYLCASSFLAGYSYNEQFFGPGTRLTVL.

CDR3 nucleotide sequence: TGTGCCAGCAGTGGGACTAGCGGGGGGGCAGATACGCAGTATTTT. It translates to CASSGTSGGADTQYF. This sequence joins TRBV6-1 and TRBJ2-3; the match to TRBD2 covers 15 bases. The length of the CDR3 is 15 residues. Germline V lookup: CDR1 MNHNS, CDR2 SASEGT. The trim removed 4 bases at V and 4 bases at J, leaving 0 bases unmatched.

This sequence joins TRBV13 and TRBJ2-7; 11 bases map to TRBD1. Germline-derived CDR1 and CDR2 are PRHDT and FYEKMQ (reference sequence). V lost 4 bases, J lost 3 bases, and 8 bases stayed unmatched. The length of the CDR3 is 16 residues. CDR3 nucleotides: TGTGCCAGCAGCTCGCAAACCGGGACAGGGGGCTACGAGCAGTACTTC. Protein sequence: CASSSQTGTGGYEQYF.

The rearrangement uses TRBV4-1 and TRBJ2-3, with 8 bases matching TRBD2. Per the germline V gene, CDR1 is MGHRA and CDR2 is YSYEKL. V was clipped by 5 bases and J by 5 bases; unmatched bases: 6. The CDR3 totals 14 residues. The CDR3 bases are TGCGCCAGCAGCTCGACTAGCGTTTTAGATACGCAGTATTTT. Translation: CASSSTSVLDTQYF.

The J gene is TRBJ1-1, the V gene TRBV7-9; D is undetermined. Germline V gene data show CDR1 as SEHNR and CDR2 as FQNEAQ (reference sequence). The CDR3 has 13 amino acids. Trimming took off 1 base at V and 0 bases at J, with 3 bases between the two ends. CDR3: CASSLDLNTEAFF. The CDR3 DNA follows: TGTGCCAGCAGCTTAGACTTGAACACTGAAGCTTTCTTT.

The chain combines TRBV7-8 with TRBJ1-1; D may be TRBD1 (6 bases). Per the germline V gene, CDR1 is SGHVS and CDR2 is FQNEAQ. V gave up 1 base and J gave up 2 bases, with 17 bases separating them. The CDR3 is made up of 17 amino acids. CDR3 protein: CASSLERTGRRNTEAFF. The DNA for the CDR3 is TGTGCCAGCAGCTTAGAGAGAACAGGGAGGCGAAACACTGAAGCTTTCTTT.

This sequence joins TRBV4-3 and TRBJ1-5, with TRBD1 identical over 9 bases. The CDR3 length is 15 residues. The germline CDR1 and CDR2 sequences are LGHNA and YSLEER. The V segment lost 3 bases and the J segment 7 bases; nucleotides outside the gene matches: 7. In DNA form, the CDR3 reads TGCGCCAGCAGCCAGGGACAGGGAAACGACCAGCCCCAGCATTTT. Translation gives CASSQGQGNDQPQHF.

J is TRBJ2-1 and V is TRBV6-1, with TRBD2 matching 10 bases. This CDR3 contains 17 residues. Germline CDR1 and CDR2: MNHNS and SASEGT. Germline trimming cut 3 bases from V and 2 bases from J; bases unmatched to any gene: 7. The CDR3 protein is CASSDHLAGAAYNEQFF. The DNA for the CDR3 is TGTGCCAGCAGTGACCACCTAGCGGGAGCGGCCTACAATGAGCAGTTCTTC.

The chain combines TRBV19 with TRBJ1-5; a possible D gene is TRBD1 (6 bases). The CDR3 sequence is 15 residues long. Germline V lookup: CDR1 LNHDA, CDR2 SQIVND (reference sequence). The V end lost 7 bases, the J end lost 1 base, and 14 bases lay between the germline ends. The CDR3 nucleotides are TGTGCCAGTACCGGGGGGCGGAGGAGCAATCAGCCCCAGCATTTT. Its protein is CASTGGRRSNQPQHF.

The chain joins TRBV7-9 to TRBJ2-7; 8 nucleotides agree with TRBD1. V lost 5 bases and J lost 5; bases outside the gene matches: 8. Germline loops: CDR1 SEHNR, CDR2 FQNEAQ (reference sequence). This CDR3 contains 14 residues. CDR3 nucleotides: TGTGCCAGCAGCCACCCGACAGGGGCGGACGAGCAGTACTTC. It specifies CASSHPTGADEQYF.

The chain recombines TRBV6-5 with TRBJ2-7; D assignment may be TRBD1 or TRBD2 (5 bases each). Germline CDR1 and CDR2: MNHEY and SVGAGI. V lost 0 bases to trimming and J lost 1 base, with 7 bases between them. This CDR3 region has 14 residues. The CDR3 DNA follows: TGTGCCAGCAGTTACTCGGGGGTATCCTACGAGCAGTACTTC. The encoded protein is CASSYSGVSYEQYF.

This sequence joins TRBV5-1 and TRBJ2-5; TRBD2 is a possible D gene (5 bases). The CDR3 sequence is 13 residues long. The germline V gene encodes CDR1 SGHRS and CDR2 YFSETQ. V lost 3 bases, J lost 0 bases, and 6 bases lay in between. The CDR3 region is CASSWENQETQYF. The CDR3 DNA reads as TGCGCCAGCAGCTGGGAGAACCAAGAGACCCAGTACTTC.

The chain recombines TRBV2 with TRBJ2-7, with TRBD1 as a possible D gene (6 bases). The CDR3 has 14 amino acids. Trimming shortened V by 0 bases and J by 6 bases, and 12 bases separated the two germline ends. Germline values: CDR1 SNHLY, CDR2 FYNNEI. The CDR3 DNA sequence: TGTGCCAGCAGTGAAGCACAGGGCTATACCGAGCAGTACTTC. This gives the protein CASSEAQGYTEQYF.

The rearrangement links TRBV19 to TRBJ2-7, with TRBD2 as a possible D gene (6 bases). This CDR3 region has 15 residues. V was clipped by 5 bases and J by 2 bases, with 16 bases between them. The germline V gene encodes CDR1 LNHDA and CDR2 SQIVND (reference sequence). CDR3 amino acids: CASSPGGSGTYEQYF. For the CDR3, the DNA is TGTGCCAGTAGTCCTGGGGGTAGCGGTACCTACGAGCAGTACTTC.

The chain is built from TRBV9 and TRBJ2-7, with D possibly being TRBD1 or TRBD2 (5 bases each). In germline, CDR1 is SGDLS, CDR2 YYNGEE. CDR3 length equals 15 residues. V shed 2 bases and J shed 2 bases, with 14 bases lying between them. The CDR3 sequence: CASSVSERGTYEQYF. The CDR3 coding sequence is TGTGCCAGCAGCGTGTCTGAGAGGGGCACCTACGAGCAGTACTTC.

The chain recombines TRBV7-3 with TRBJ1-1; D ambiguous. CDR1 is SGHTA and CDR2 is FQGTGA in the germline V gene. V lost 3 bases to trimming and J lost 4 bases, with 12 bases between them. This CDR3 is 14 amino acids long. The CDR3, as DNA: TGTGCCAGCAGCTTCTCCCCGGGTGTCACTGAAGCTTTCTTT. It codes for CASSFSPGVTEAFF.

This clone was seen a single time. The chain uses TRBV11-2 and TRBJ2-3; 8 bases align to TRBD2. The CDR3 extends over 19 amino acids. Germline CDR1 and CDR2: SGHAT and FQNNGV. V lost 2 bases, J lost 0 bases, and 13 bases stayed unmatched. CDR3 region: CASSLKTSGGGGSTDTQYF. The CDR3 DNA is TGTGCCAGCAGCTTAAAAACTAGCGGAGGGGGGGGGAGCACAGATACGCAGTATTTT.

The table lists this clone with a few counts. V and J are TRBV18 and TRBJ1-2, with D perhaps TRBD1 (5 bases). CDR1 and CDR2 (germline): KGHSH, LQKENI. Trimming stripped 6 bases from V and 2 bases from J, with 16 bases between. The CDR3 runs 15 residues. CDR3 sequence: CASSQGRDANYGYTF. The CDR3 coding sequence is TGTGCCAGCTCCCAGGGCAGGGACGCCAACTATGGCTACACCTTC.

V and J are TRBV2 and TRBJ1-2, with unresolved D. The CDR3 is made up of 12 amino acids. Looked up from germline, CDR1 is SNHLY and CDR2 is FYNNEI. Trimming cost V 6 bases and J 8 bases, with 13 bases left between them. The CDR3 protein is CASSQASNGYTF. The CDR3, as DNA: TGTGCCAGCAGCCAGGCCAGCAACGGCTACACCTTC.

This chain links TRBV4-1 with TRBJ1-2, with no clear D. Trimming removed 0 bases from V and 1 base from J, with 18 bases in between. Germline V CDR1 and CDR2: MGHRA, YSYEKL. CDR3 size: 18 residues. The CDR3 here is CASSQDLGQPTYNYGYTF. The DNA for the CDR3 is TGCGCCAGCAGCCAAGATCTGGGTCAACCCACCTATAACTATGGCTACACCTTC.

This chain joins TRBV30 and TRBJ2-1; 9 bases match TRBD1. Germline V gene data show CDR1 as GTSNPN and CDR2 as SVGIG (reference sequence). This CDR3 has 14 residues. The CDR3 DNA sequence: TGTGCTTTCCAAGGGGGGACAGGGAGAGCGACGGATTTCTTC. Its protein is CAFQGGTGRATDFF. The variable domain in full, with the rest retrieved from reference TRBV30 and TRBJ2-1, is SQTIHQWPATLVQPVGSPLSLECTVEGTSNPNLYWYRQAAGRGLQLLFYSVGIGQISSEVPQNLSASRPQDRQFILSSKKLLLSDSGFYLCAFQGGTGRATDFFGPGTRLTVL.

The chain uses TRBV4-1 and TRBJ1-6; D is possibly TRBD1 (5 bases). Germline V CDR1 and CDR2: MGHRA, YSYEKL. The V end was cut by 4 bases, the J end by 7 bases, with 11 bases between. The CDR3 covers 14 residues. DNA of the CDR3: TGCGCCAGCAGCCTCTCGGGGGACAATTCACCCCTCCACTTT. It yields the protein CASSLSGDNSPLHF.